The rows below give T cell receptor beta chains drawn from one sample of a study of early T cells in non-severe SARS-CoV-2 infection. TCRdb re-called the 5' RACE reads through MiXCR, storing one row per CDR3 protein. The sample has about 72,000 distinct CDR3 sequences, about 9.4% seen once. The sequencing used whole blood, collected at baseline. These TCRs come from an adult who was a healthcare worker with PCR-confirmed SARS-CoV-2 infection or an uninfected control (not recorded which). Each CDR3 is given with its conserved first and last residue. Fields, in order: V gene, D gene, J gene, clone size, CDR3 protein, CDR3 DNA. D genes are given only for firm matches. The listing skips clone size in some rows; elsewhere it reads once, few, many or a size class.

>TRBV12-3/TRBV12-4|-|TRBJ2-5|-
CASSLNREETQYF
TGTGCCAGCAGTTTGAACAGGGAGGAGACCCAGTACTTC
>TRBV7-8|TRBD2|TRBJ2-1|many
CASSLPGGGNEQFF
TGTGCCAGCAGCTTACCGGGGGGAGGTAATGAGCAGTTCTTC
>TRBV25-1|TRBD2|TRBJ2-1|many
CASSGTSGGHNEQFF
TGTGCCAGCAGTGGAACTAGCGGGGGGCACAATGAGCAGTTCTTC
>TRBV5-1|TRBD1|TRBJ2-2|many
CASSLSPTGAGRELFF
TGCGCCAGCAGCCTCTCGCCCACAGGGGCAGGGAGGGAGCTGTTTTTT
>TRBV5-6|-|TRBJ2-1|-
CASSLRTAVPYNEQFF
TGTGCCAGCAGCTTGCGGACAGCCGTTCCCTACAATGAGCAGTTCTTC
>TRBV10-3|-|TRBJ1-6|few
CAISEDGVYSPLHF
TGTGCCATCAGTGAGGACGGGGTGTATTCACCCCTCCACTTT
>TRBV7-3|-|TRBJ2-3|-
CASSPGTSSPDTQYF
TGTGCCAGCAGCCCCGGGACGTCCTCCCCAGATACGCAGTATTTT
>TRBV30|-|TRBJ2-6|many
CAWSVGLSGANVLTF
TGTGCCTGGAGTGTAGGACTCTCTGGGGCCAACGTCCTGACTTTC
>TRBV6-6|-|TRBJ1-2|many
CASSYPLGGDYGYTF
TGTGCCAGCAGTTACCCCCTGGGAGGGGACTATGGCTACACCTTC
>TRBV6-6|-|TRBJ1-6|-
CASSYAAFHLHF
TGTGCCAGCAGTTACGCGGCCTTCCACCTCCACTTT